The 29 T cell receptor beta chains listed next were all sequenced from one sample in a study of cytomegalovirus exposure and HLA in healthy donors. With 60 Vbeta and 13 Jbeta primers, the PCR was carried out. The table came from immunoSEQ multiplex PCR; TCRdb's copy has only in-frame clones and leaves some out. The data contain fewer than 150,000 clones, around 76% of them singletons. Sequenced sample: PBMCs. The receptor source for this set is a man aged 45-60 years in good health and CMV-seropositive.

The chain recombines TRBV7-9 with TRBJ2-7; 8 bases agree with TRBD2. The CDR3 is 13 residues long. Germline CDR1 and CDR2: SEHNR and FQNEAQ (reference sequence). The V segment lost 4 bases and the J segment 2 bases; nucleotides outside the gene matches: 1. In DNA form, the CDR3 reads TGTGCCAGCAGCTCCGGGAGGGCCTACGAGCAGTACTTC. Translated: CASSSGRAYEQYF.

CDR3 coding DNA: TGTGCCAGCAGCTCCCGGGGGGTGGGCAATCAGCCCCAGCATTTT. Its translation: CASSSRGVGNQPQHF. The V gene is TRBV7-6, the J gene TRBJ1-5; a weak D match, TRBD1 (5 bases). This CDR3 comprises 15 residues. The V end lost 4 bases, the J end lost 2 bases, and 12 bases lay between the germline ends. In germline, CDR1 is SGHVS, CDR2 FNYEAQ.

This rearrangement joins TRBV10-1 to TRBJ2-7; D is unresolved. The CDR3 is 13 residues long. Germline V gene data show CDR1 as WNHNN and CDR2 as SYGVQD (reference sequence). V lost 3 bases and J 3 bases, leaving 9 bases between the germline ends. CDR3 nucleotides: TGCGCCAGCAGTGACCAGTTAATCTACGAGCAGTACTTC. Protein product: CASSDQLIYEQYF.

This sequence joins TRBV9 and TRBJ2-1, with 8 bases fitting TRBD1. V lost 4 bases, J lost 3 bases, and 3 bases stayed unmatched. Per germline, CDR1 SGDLS and CDR2 YYNGEE. The CDR3 contains 14 residues. CDR3 sequence: CASSPTGGYNEQFF. CDR3 DNA sequence: TGTGCCAGCAGCCCCACAGGGGGCTACAATGAGCAGTTCTTC.

This clone was picked up a small number of times. The chain recombines TRBV21-1 with TRBJ2-6; TRBD2, the table's D call, was not compared with the DNA. TRBV21-1 is described as a pseudogene. The CDR3 extends over 21 amino acids. CDR3 nucleotide sequence: TGTGCCAGCAGGAAACACTTCCCGGGAGCCCCAGAGAGCTCTGGGGCCAACGTCCTGACTTTC. Translated, it gives CASRKHFPGAPESSGANVLTF.

The J gene is TRBJ2-3, the V gene TRBV5-1, with D perhaps TRBD2 (5 bases). CDR3 length: 12 amino acids. Per the germline V gene, CDR1 is SGHRS and CDR2 is YFSETQ. V was shortened by 0 bases and J by 9 bases, with 8 bases between the two germline ends. The CDR3 reads CASSLARETQYF. CDR3 nucleotide sequence: TGCGCCAGCAGCTTGGCTCGGGAAACGCAGTATTTT.

Regarding this clone: In the same sample, other DNA sequences code for this CDR3. The chain combines TRBV7-9 with TRBJ2-2, with 7 bases fitting TRBD2. V gave up 2 bases and J gave up 8 bases; unmatched junction bases: 2. Looked up from germline, CDR1 is SEHNR and CDR2 is FQNEAQ (reference sequence). The CDR3 is made up of 13 amino acids. DNA for the CDR3: TGTGCCAGCAGCTTACAGGGACTAGGGGAGCTGTTTTTT. Its translation: CASSLQGLGELFF.

J is TRBJ2-1 and V is TRBV5-1, with a possible D match to TRBD1 (5 bases). The CDR3 runs to 19 residues. Looked up from germline, CDR1 is SGHRS and CDR2 is YFSETQ. Trimming removed 2 bases from V and 3 bases from J, with 24 bases in between. In nucleotides, the CDR3 is TGCGCCAGCAGCTTTGGCTACGGACAAATCAACCGTGACTACAATGAGCAGTTCTTC. Its protein is CASSFGYGQINRDYNEQFF.

The chain carries TRBV10-1 and TRBJ2-1; 9 bases agree with TRBD1. Germline lookup yields CDR1 WNHNN and CDR2 SYGVQD (reference sequence). Germline trimming cut 6 bases from V and 6 bases from J; bases unmatched to any gene: 6. The CDR3 length is 14 residues. The CDR3 DNA sequence: TGCGCCAGCAGCCCCGGGACAGGGACCAATGAGCAGTTCTTC. Its protein product is CASSPGTGTNEQFF.

The chain joins TRBV18 to TRBJ1-1, with D tentatively TRBD1 (5 bases). CDR3 length: 15 amino acids. CDR1 is KGHSH, CDR2 LQKENI, per germline. V lost 2 bases and J 1 base, leaving 11 bases between the germline ends. CDR3 sequence: CASSPDHQGNTEAFF. The CDR3 coding sequence is TGTGCCAGCTCACCAGATCACCAGGGGAACACTGAAGCTTTCTTT.

The V gene is TRBV19, the J gene TRBJ1-2; D not resolved. From germline, CDR1 is LNHDA and CDR2 SQIVND (reference sequence). Trimming took off 3 bases at V and 8 bases at J, with 13 bases between the two ends. This CDR3 has 13 residues. CDR3 DNA sequence: TGTGCCAGTAGTATCGGCCGGGTGAAGGGCTACACCTTC. Protein sequence: CASSIGRVKGYTF.

J is TRBJ2-7 and V is TRBV18; the D gene is possibly TRBD1 (5 bases). CDR3 length: 13 amino acids. Germline CDR1 KGHSH, CDR2 LQKENI. V lost 0 bases and J lost 6, with 9 bases in between. The CDR3 region has the DNA TGTGCCAGCTCACCACCGGCCAGGGCCGAGCAGTACTTC. Translation gives CASSPPARAEQYF.

This rearrangement joins TRBV7-9 to TRBJ1-6; 10 nucleotides align to TRBD1. The V and J ends lost 5 bases and 7 bases, in that order; junction bases with no gene match: 5. The CDR3 consists of 15 residues. The V gene's germline CDR1 is SEHNR and CDR2 FQNEAQ (reference sequence). Here the CDR3 reads CASSLGQGVNSPLHF. In DNA form, the CDR3 reads TGTGCCAGCAGCCTAGGACAGGGGGTCAATTCACCCCTCCACTTT.

This sequence joins TRBV28 and TRBJ1-1; a weak D match, TRBD1 (6 bases). CDR3 length: 12 amino acids. CDR1 is MDHEN, CDR2 SYDVKM, per germline. Trimming removed 8 bases from V and 11 bases from J, with 18 bases in between. This CDR3 is CASLDRKGGAFF. The CDR3 bases are TGTGCCAGCCTGGACAGAAAAGGGGGTGCTTTCTTT.

The J gene is TRBJ1-1, the V gene TRBV5-1, with 7 bases fitting TRBD1. Germline CDR1 SGHRS, CDR2 YFSETQ. V was pared by 4 bases and J by 1 base, with 4 bases of the junction left unmatched. The CDR3 extends over 14 amino acids. The CDR3 DNA reads TGCGCCAGCAGCCGGTACAGGGGGAACACTGAAGCTTTCTTT. This encodes CASSRYRGNTEAFF.

The J gene is TRBJ2-3, the V gene TRBV29-1; D not certain. CDR3 length: 13 amino acids. CDR1 SQVTM and CDR2 ANQGSEA come from the germline V gene. Trimming shortened V by 8 bases and J by 2 bases, and 14 bases separated the two germline ends. The CDR3 reads CSCTSPHTDTQYF. CDR3 bases: TGCAGCTGCACATCGCCGCACACAGATACGCAGTATTTT.

The genes are TRBV27 and TRBJ1-2, with D tentatively TRBD1 (5 bases). There are 13 residues in the CDR3. Per germline, CDR1 MNHEY and CDR2 SMNVEV (reference sequence). V was shortened by 4 bases and J by 4 bases, with 10 bases between the two germline ends. The CDR3 sequence is CASSYQGGYGYTF. Here the CDR3 DNA reads TGTGCCAGCAGTTACCAGGGCGGCTATGGCTACACCTTC.

The chain has TRBV2 and TRBJ2-1; 11 positions agree with TRBD2. Looked up from germline, CDR1 is SNHLY and CDR2 is FYNNEI. The CDR3 loop spans 17 amino acids. Germline trimming cut 2 bases from V and 8 bases from J; bases unmatched to any gene: 11. The CDR3 loop is CASSERRLAGSGYEQFF. In DNA, the CDR3 is TGTGCCAGCAGTGAAAGGCGACTAGCGGGGTCGGGATATGAGCAGTTCTTC. Drawing the rest from reference TRBV2 and TRBJ2-1, the complete variable domain is EPEVTQTPSHQVTQMGQEVILRCVPISNHLYFYWYRQILGQKVEFLVSFYNNEISEKSEIFDDQFSVERPDGSNFTLKIRSTKLEDSAMYFCASSERRLAGSGYEQFFGPGTRLTVL.

The chain has TRBV7-2 and TRBJ2-3, with 7 bases matching TRBD2. The length of the CDR3 is 15 residues. V shed 2 bases, J shed 3 bases, and the junction held 5 bases outside the gene matches. The germline gives CDR1 SGHTA, CDR2 FQGNSA. The CDR3 region is CASSLSLAVTDTQYF. The CDR3 coding sequence is TGTGCCAGCAGCTTATCCCTAGCGGTGACAGATACGCAGTATTTT. The variable domain in full, completed from reference TRBV7-2 and TRBJ2-3, reads GAGVSQSPSNKVTEKGKDVELRCDPISGHTALYWYRQSLGQGLEFLIYFQGNSAPDKSGLPSDRFSAERTGGSVSTLTIQRTQQEDSAVYLCASSLSLAVTDTQYFGPGTRLTVL.

The V gene is TRBV14, the J gene TRBJ2-1; D is possibly TRBD2 (7 bases). In germline, CDR1 is SGHDN, CDR2 FVKESK. V lost 3 bases and J lost 6, with 12 bases in between. The CDR3 loop spans 14 amino acids. This CDR3 reads CASSHGGPVNEQFF. Written as DNA, the CDR3 is TGTGCCAGCAGCCACGGGGGGCCCGTCAATGAGCAGTTCTTC.

V gene TRBV29-1 combines with J gene TRBJ2-5; 7 nucleotides agree with TRBD1. The CDR3 runs 11 residues. The V segment lost 7 bases and the J segment 9 bases; nucleotides outside the gene matches: 8. CDR1 is SQVTM, CDR2 ANQGSEA, per germline. The CDR3 nucleotides read TGCAGCGAGGGCAGGGGGAATGCCCAGTACTTC. Its translation: CSEGRGNAQYF.

This sequence joins TRBV5-1 and TRBJ1-1; D not resolved. Germline CDR1 is SGHRS and CDR2 is YFSETQ. The CDR3 consists of 16 residues. V was trimmed by 5 bases and J by 0 bases, leaving 17 bases between them. The CDR3 loop is CASSTLEILLNTEAFF. The CDR3 DNA reads TGCGCCAGCAGTACCCTTGAGATACTCCTGAACACTGAAGCTTTCTTT. Together with reference TRBV5-1 and TRBJ1-1, the CDR3 gives the full variable domain: KAGVTQTPRYLIKTRGQQVTLSCSPISGHRSVSWYQQTPGQGLQFLFEYFSETQRNKGNFPGRFSGRQFSNSRSEMNVSTLELGDSALYLCASSTLEILLNTEAFFGQGTRLTVV.

The chain recombines TRBV11-2 with TRBJ1-3; the match to TRBD1 covers 9 bases. Germline CDR1 and CDR2: SGHAT and FQNNGV. The trim removed 3 bases at V and 1 base at J, leaving 1 base unmatched. This CDR3 is built from 15 residues. DNA for the CDR3: TGTGCCAGCAGCTTCGGGACAGGGTCTGGAAACACCATATATTTT. Its protein is CASSFGTGSGNTIYF.

The chain has TRBV6-1 and TRBJ2-5; D is perhaps TRBD2 (5 bases). The germline V and J ends were trimmed by 5 bases and 7 bases, with 17 bases remaining between them. Per the germline V gene, CDR1 is MNHNS and CDR2 is SASEGT. The length of the CDR3 is 14 residues. CDR3 amino acids: CASSQTGNPRTQYF. In nucleotides, the CDR3 is TGTGCCAGCAGTCAAACCGGGAATCCTAGGACCCAGTACTTC.

This clone was observed a single time. This chain links TRBV18 with TRBJ1-1; TRBD1 matches at 7 bases. The ends lost 1 base at V and 2 bases at J; junction bases unmatched: 10. Germline-derived CDR1 and CDR2 are KGHSH and LQKENI. This CDR3 has 17 amino acids. CDR3 residues: CASSPRSGTAPNTEAFF. Written as DNA, the CDR3 is TGTGCCAGCTCACCACGATCAGGGACAGCGCCCAACACTGAAGCTTTCTTT.

CDR3 sequence reads: CASRVPQQGTDTQYF. Here the CDR3 DNA reads TGCGCCAGCAGGGTCCCTCAACAGGGGACAGATACGCAGTATTTT. The chain couples TRBV5-1 to TRBJ2-3; 7 bases are shared with TRBD1. The V segment lost 5 bases and the J segment 3 bases; nucleotides outside the gene matches: 9. This CDR3 has 15 amino acids. The germline CDR1 and CDR2 sequences are SGHRS and YFSETQ.

This chain links TRBV11-2 with TRBJ2-1, with a possible D match to TRBD2 (6 bases). The ends were cut back, 0 bases at V and 8 bases at J, with 14 bases in the middle. CDR3 length equals 15 residues. Germline-derived CDR1 and CDR2 are SGHAT and FQNNGV. This CDR3 is CASSLDTGAGDEQFF. In DNA, the CDR3 is TGTGCCAGCAGCTTAGATACGGGAGCTGGCGATGAGCAGTTCTTC.

The chain couples TRBV7-2 to TRBJ2-3; D not certain. V was trimmed by 3 bases and J by 6 bases, leaving 7 bases between them. This CDR3 has 12 residues. Germline loops: CDR1 SGHTA, CDR2 FQGNSA. CDR3 sequence: CASSLSKDTQYF. Here the CDR3 DNA reads TGTGCCAGCAGCTTGAGCAAGGATACGCAGTATTTT.

The CDR3 nucleotides are TGCGCCAGCAGCCAAGAAGGGGTCCAGCCCCAGCATTTT. This encodes CASSQEGVQPQHF. The chain carries TRBV4-1 and TRBJ1-5, with D possibly TRBD1 on 5 matching bases. Germline loops: CDR1 MGHRA, CDR2 YSYEKL. V was cut by 0 bases and J by 7 bases, with 7 bases left in between. This CDR3 is built from 13 residues.